This is a list of T cell receptor beta chains from one sample in a study of T cells in Graves' hyperthyroidism and ophthalmopathy. Each CDR3 protein is one row after TCRdb ran MiXCR on the multiplex PCR reads. The sample has around 340,000 distinct CDR3 sequences, around a sixth seen once. Sequenced input: blood. These receptors originate from a man aged 30 to 45 with Graves' hyperthyroidism. The CDR3 runs from the conserved cysteine through the conserved F or W. Each record gives: J gene, clone size, V gene, D gene, CDR3 protein, CDR3 DNA. D genes are given only for firm matches. Only some rows state a clone size, as once, few, many or a class for expanded clones.

TRBJ2-2 NA TRBV7-6 NA CASSLMTTDPNTGELFF TGTGCCAGCAGCTTAATGACGACAGATCCGAACACCGGGGAGCTGTTTTTT
TRBJ2-5 many TRBV18 NA CASSPGTGAFEGQYF TGTGCCAGCTCACCCGGGACCGGGGCGTTTGAGGGCCAGTACTTC
TRBJ1-2 many TRBV5-6 NA CASSYDRGGGYTF TGTGCCAGCAGCTACGATAGAGGGGGGGGCTACACCTTC
TRBJ2-5 few TRBV19 NA CASSIGRASGETQYF TGTGCCAGTAGTATTGGCAGGGCCTCTGGAGAGACCCAGTACTTC
TRBJ2-2 NA TRBV12-3/TRBV12-4 NA CASSLGGPRAAGELFF TGTGCCAGCAGTTTGGGGGGACCAAGGGCCGCCGGGGAGCTGTTTTTT
TRBJ1-1 NA TRBV7-9 NA CASSYSYTTGGEAFF TGTGCCAGCAGCTATTCGTACACGACCGGGGGTGAAGCTTTCTTT
TRBJ1-2 few TRBV12-3/TRBV12-4 NA CASSSHILDGYTF TGTGCCAGCAGTTCCCACATTTTGGACGGCTACACCTTC
TRBJ1-5 NA TRBV20-1 NA CSARAGVGQPQHF TGCAGTGCTAGAGCGGGTGTGGGGCAGCCCCAGCATTTT
TRBJ2-3 many TRBV28 NA CASSFLSGDTQYF TGTGCCAGCAGCTTCCTCTCCGGGGATACGCAGTATTTT
TRBJ2-1 many TRBV7-2 NA CASNFDLRRAGEQFF TGTGCCAGCAACTTTGACCTGAGGAGGGCCGGTGAGCAGTTCTTC
TRBJ2-2 NA TRBV6-2/TRBV6-3 TRBD2 CASSVRRGLNTGELFF TGTGCCAGCAGCGTACGACGGGGACTAAACACCGGGGAGCTGTTTTTT
TRBJ2-2 many TRBV12-3/TRBV12-4 TRBD1 CASSLTGGEAGELFF TGTGCCAGCAGTCTTACAGGGGGCGAGGCCGGGGAGCTGTTTTTT
TRBJ2-3 many TRBV5-4 TRBD2 CASSQGLAVTEGTDTQYF TGTGCCAGCAGCCAGGGACTAGCGGTTACAGAAGGGACAGATACGCAGTATTTT
TRBJ2-2 many TRBV28 NA CASSLKGLATGELFF TGTGCCAGCAGTTTAAAGGGCCTCGCCACCGGGGAGCTGTTTTTT
TRBJ2-1 few TRBV6-4 TRBD2 CASSDWGGGPQRGQFF TGTGCCAGCAGTGACTGGGGGGGAGGGCCCCAAAGAGGGCAGTTCTTC
TRBJ2-2 few TRBV7-8 NA CATPPDRNTGELFF TGTGCCACCCCACCCGACAGGAACACCGGGGAGCTGTTTTTT
TRBJ2-7 many TRBV7-2 NA CASSPQSYSYEQYF TGTGCCAGCAGCCCACAAAGTTACTCCTACGAGCAGTACTTC
TRBJ2-1 few TRBV7-3 TRBD2 CASSKGLAEYNEQFF TGTGCCAGCAGCAAGGGACTAGCGGAGTACAATGAGCAGTTCTTC
TRBJ2-2 few TRBV11-2 NA CASSLEFTENTGELFF TGTGCCAGCAGCTTAGAGTTTACAGAAAACACCGGGGAGCTGTTTTTT
TRBJ2-3 few TRBV5-1 NA CASSYAQGGTDTQYF TGCGCCAGCAGCTACGCTCAAGGTGGGACAGATACGCAGTATTTT
TRBJ2-2 many TRBV7-2 TRBD2 CASSSSGNTGELFF TGTGCCAGCAGCTCTAGCGGGAACACCGGGGAGCTGTTTTTT
TRBJ2-3 many TRBV20-1 NA CSARAETGQPDTQYF TGCAGTGCTAGAGCCGAGACAGGCCAGCCAGATACGCAGTATTTT
TRBJ1-2 few TRBV5-1 NA CASSWDGYGYTF TGCGCCAGCAGCTGGGACGGGTATGGCTACACCTTC
TRBJ2-7 many TRBV20-1 TRBD1 CSARHRGLDEQYF TGCAGTGCTAGACACAGGGGGCTGGACGAGCAGTACTTC
TRBJ2-1 few TRBV7-9 TRBD1 CASSPGRDRDNKQFF TGTGCCAGCAGCCCCGGTCGGGACAGGGACAATAAGCAGTTCTTC
TRBJ1-1 many TRBV29-1 NA CSVGRDSSSAEAFF TGCAGCGTCGGCAGGGACTCGAGTAGCGCTGAAGCTTTCTTT
TRBJ2-5 few TRBV29-1 NA CSVDSPGKGETQYF TGCAGCGTTGACTCCCCCGGGAAAGGGGAGACCCAGTACTTC
TRBJ2-7 many TRBV28 NA CASSPPGGAYEQYF TGTGCCAGCAGTCCACCCGGGGGAGCCTACGAGCAGTACTTC
TRBJ2-5 NA TRBV6-1 TRBD2 CASSPPGGRARDAETQYF TGTGCCAGCAGCCCCCCGGGCGGGAGGGCCAGGGATGCAGAGACCCAGTACTTC
TRBJ2-5 many TRBV3-1 TRBD2 CASIPLGLAGTQETQYF TGTGCCAGCATCCCCCTCGGACTAGCGGGGACCCAAGAGACCCAGTACTTC
TRBJ1-6 few TRBV12-3/TRBV12-4 NA CASSPGEGHNSPLHF TGTGCCAGCAGTCCGGGGGAGGGCCATAATTCACCCCTCCACTTT
TRBJ1-6 many TRBV3-1 TRBD1 CASSNRGERYNSPLHF TGTGCCAGCAGCAACAGGGGGGAACGGTATAATTCACCCCTCCACTTT
TRBJ1-2 many TRBV2 NA CASSYSGAAGYTF TGTGCCAGCAGCTATTCAGGGGCGGCTGGCTACACCTTC
TRBJ2-7 NA TRBV7-9 NA CASSLQLSYEQYF TGTGCCAGCAGCCTCCAACTCTCCTACGAGCAGTACTTC
TRBJ1-2 few TRBV6-2/TRBV6-3 TRBD1 CASSGTGTGNYGYTF TGTGCCAGCAGTGGAACCGGGACAGGGAACTATGGCTACACCTTC
TRBJ2-7 many TRBV28 TRBD1 CASSETHGTGTYEQYF TGTGCCAGCAGCGAAACCCACGGGACAGGCACCTACGAGCAGTACTTC
TRBJ2-2 few TRBV7-3 NA CASSLMGRTLTNTGELFF TGTGCCAGCAGCTTAATGGGGCGGACCCTTACGAACACCGGGGAGCTGTTTTTT
TRBJ2-2 many TRBV11-3 NA CASSFPGPNTGELFF TGTGCCAGCAGCTTCCCGGGACCGAACACCGGGGAGCTGTTTTTT
TRBJ2-1 many TRBV20-1 NA CSATPSNEQFF TGCAGTGCCACCCCCAGCAATGAGCAGTTCTTC
TRBJ2-2 NA TRBV2 NA CASSARDSYLGLFF TGTGCCAGCAGTGCTCGGGACTCCTACTTGGGGCTGTTTTTT